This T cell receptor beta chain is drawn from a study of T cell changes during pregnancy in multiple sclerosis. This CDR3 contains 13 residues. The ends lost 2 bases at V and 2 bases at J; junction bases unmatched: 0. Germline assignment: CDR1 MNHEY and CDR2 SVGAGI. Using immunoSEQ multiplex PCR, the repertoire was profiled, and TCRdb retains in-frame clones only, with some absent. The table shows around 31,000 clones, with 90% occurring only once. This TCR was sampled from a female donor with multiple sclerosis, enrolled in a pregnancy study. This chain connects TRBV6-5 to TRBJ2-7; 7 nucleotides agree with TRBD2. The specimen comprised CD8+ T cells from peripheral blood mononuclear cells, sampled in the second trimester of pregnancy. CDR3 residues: CASSYRGAYEQYF. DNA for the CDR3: TGTGCCAGCAGTTACCGGGGGGCCTACGAGCAGTACTTC.